The source of this T cell receptor beta chain is a study of cytomegalovirus exposure and HLA in healthy donors. The CDR3 length is 13 residues. The junction had 5 bases not matched to a gene; V was cut back by 11 bases and J by 9 bases. Germline assignment: CDR1 MDHEN and CDR2 SYDVKM. It was with 60 Vbeta and 13 Jbeta primers that the PCR ran. TCRdb's copy holds only in-frame clones and misses some; the assay was immunoSEQ multiplex PCR. This table holds 100,000 or so clones, roughly 69% found once. The receptor was isolated from a woman in her twenties or thirties in good health and CMV-seronegative. The specimen was PBMCs. The chain uses TRBV28 and TRBJ2-1; 15 bases map to TRBD2. In DNA, the CDR3 is TGTGCCGTCAAGGGACTAGCGGGAGGTGAGCAGTTCTTC. Amino acid sequence: CAVKGLAGGEQFF.